These T cell receptor beta chains were read from a single sample in a study of blood T cell repertoires in COVID-19. Libraries were prepared by immunoSEQ multiplex PCR; TCRdb keeps only in-frame clonotypes and omits some of them. The table shows around 260,000 clones, with approximately 88% occurring only once. The material sequenced was peripheral blood. These receptors all stem from a human donor in a cohort sampled during active COVID-19. CDR3s include the opening cysteine and the closing phenylalanine or tryptophan. D genes are given only for firm matches.

cdr3_aa: CASSLSSSYGYTF
cdr3_nt: TGTGCCAGCAGTTTATCGTCCAGCTATGGCTACACCTTC
v_call: TRBV27
j_call: TRBJ1-2
d_call: -

cdr3_aa: CATDPGGTYEQYF
cdr3_nt: TGTGCCACCGACCCAGGGGGGACCTACGAGCAGTACTTC
v_call: TRBV10-3
j_call: TRBJ2-7
d_call: -

cdr3_aa: CASSLHSYEQYF
cdr3_nt: TGTGCCAGCAGCTTACACAGCTACGAGCAGTACTTC
v_call: TRBV7-2
j_call: TRBJ2-7
d_call: -

cdr3_aa: CASSLDRGIDGYTF
cdr3_nt: TGTGCCAGCAGCTTAGACAGGGGAATCGATGGCTACACCTTC
v_call: TRBV7-2
j_call: TRBJ1-2
d_call: TRBD1

cdr3_aa: CASSAELAGPSYEQYF
cdr3_nt: TGTGCCAGCAGCGCCGAACTAGCGGGCCCCTCCTACGAGCAGTACTTC
v_call: TRBV5-6
j_call: TRBJ2-7
d_call: TRBD2

cdr3_aa: CAWSVQGLGNTIYF
cdr3_nt: TGTGCCTGGAGTGTGCAGGGTCTGGGAAACACCATATATTTT
v_call: TRBV30
j_call: TRBJ1-3
d_call: -

cdr3_aa: CASSWRQGGRTGELFF
cdr3_nt: TGTGCCAGCAGCTGGCGACAGGGTGGAAGGACCGGGGAGCTGTTTTTT
v_call: TRBV5-6
j_call: TRBJ2-2
d_call: TRBD1

cdr3_aa: CASSLTGGASYYGYTF
cdr3_nt: TGTGCCAGCAGTTTAACGGGGGGCGCTTCATACTATGGCTACACCTTC
v_call: TRBV27
j_call: TRBJ1-2
d_call: -

cdr3_aa: CATSGARDSFPYGYTF
cdr3_nt: TGTGCCACCAGTGGTGCCCGGGACAGTTTCCCCTATGGCTACACCTTC
v_call: TRBV24-1
j_call: TRBJ1-2
d_call: TRBD1

cdr3_aa: CASSLGGSLNEAFF
cdr3_nt: TGTGCCAGCAGCTTGGGGGGGTCGCTAAATGAAGCTTTCTTT
v_call: TRBV11-2
j_call: TRBJ1-1
d_call: -

cdr3_aa: CAGDGGPSLNTEAFF
cdr3_nt: TGTGCCGGGGACGGGGGACCCTCATTGAACACTGAAGCTTTCTTT
v_call: TRBV30
j_call: TRBJ1-1
d_call: -

cdr3_aa: CASSIGQGGQPQHF
cdr3_nt: TGTGCCAGTAGTATAGGCCAGGGGGGACAGCCCCAGCATTTT
v_call: TRBV19
j_call: TRBJ1-5
d_call: TRBD1

cdr3_aa: CAIRGQNANYGYTF
cdr3_nt: TGTGCCATCAGAGGACAGAATGCTAACTATGGCTACACCTTC
v_call: TRBV10-3
j_call: TRBJ1-2
d_call: -